This TCR beta chain was captured by sequencing in a study of naive and memory T cell subsets. Points from the study as a whole: A few larger clonotypes appeared in naive repertoires, especially CD8, possibly memory cells re-expressing CD45RA.

Both TRBC1 and TRBC2 were covered by a beta constant-region primer of two equimolar oligonucleotides. Four rounds of PCR amplified the ligated cDNA using nested alpha and beta constant-region primers plus SP2. MiXCR, applied by TCRdb to the UMI-ligation and nested PCR reads, yields one record per CDR3 protein. The table has more than 95,000 distinct CDR3 sequences, more than 12% seen once. CD4 T cells were positively selected, then CD8 T cells from the CD4-negative fraction. This CDR3 spans 13 amino acids. Trimming pared 0 bases from V and 8 bases from J, leaving 10 bases between. Germline assignment: CDR1 SGHNT and CDR2 YYREEE (reference sequence). A word on this clonotype: Its antigen is unknown.

The clonotype comes from a human donor in good health. The chain joins TRBV5-4 to TRBJ2-3; D call uncertain. Input material: naive CD8+ T cells from blood. The CDR3 DNA follows: TGTGCCAGCAGCTTGGAGGTCAAAAGTACGCAGTATTTT. This gives the protein CASSLEVKSTQYF.